The 12 T cell receptor beta chains reported below all come from one sample, sequenced in a study of blood T cell repertoires in COVID-19. Sequencing was performed with immunoSEQ multiplex PCR; in TCRdb, only in-frame clones are kept and a portion is missing. This sample has about 240,000 clones, with roughly 88% found just once. Material: peripheral blood. These receptors came from a man older than 75 with acute or convalescent COVID-19.

The J gene is TRBJ2-3, the V gene TRBV7-2, with TRBD2 as a possible D gene (5 bases). The V end lost 5 bases, the J end lost 1 base, and 16 bases lay between the germline ends. CDR3 length: 16 amino acids. Germline CDR1 is SGHTA and CDR2 is FQGNSA. The CDR3 nucleotides read TGTGCCAGCAGCGGGTCGACTATTAGAGGCACAGATACGCAGTATTTT. Its translation: CASSGSTIRGTDTQYF. Full variable domain (missing parts from reference TRBV7-2 and TRBJ2-3): GAGVSQSPSNKVTEKGKDVELRCDPISGHTALYWYRQSLGQGLEFLIYFQGNSAPDKSGLPSDRFSAERTGGSVSTLTIQRTQQEDSAVYLCASSGSTIRGTDTQYFGPGTRLTVL.

This clone was observed once. The chain uses TRBV9 and TRBJ2-5, with 7 positions matching TRBD1. Germline CDR1 is SGDLS and CDR2 is YYNGEE. Germline trimming cut 3 bases from V and 5 bases from J; bases unmatched to any gene: 10. The CDR3 covers 15 residues. Here the CDR3 reads CASSAPGTVGETQYF. CDR3 coding DNA: TGTGCCAGCAGCGCGCCCGGGACAGTGGGCGAGACCCAGTACTTC.

Only one count was recorded for this clone. The rearrangement links TRBV5-1 to TRBJ2-7; 10 positions agree with TRBD2. This CDR3 has 15 amino acids. V was pared by 3 bases and J by 6 bases, with 9 bases of the junction left unmatched. CDR1 and CDR2 (germline): SGHRS, YFSETQ. The CDR3 DNA reads TGCGCCAGCAGCTCCTCTAGCGGGAGTAATGTCGAGCAGTACTTC. Residues: CASSSSSGSNVEQYF.

The V gene is TRBV5-1, the J gene TRBJ2-7; 11 bases map to TRBD1. V gave up 4 bases and J gave up 7 bases; unmatched junction bases: 10. The CDR3 totals 15 residues. Germline CDR1 SGHRS, CDR2 YFSETQ. The CDR3 coding sequence is TGCGCCAGCAGCGCGGGACAGGGGGTGTCCGAGGAGCAGTACTTC. This translates into CASSAGQGVSEEQYF.

In nucleotides, the CDR3 is TGCGCCAGCAGCTCCGGGCTAGCGGATTACAATGAGCAGTTCTTC. Translation: CASSSGLADYNEQFF. This chain joins TRBV5-1 and TRBJ2-1; 7 nucleotides match TRBD2. The CDR3 has 15 residues. The V and J ends lost 3 bases and 4 bases, in that order; junction bases with no gene match: 7. The germline gives CDR1 SGHRS, CDR2 YFSETQ.

The J gene is TRBJ1-5, the V gene TRBV5-5; 11 positions agree with TRBD1. V lost 4 bases, J lost 7 bases, and 7 bases stayed unmatched. Germline V lookup: CDR1 SGHKS, CDR2 YYEKEE (reference sequence). The CDR3 has 15 amino acids. CDR3 nucleotide sequence: TGTGCCAGCAGCCTCGGGACAGGGGGTGAGCAGCCCCAGCATTTT. This translates into CASSLGTGGEQPQHF.

This chain uses TRBV5-5 with TRBJ2-2, with 9 bases lining up with TRBD1. CDR3 length: 15 amino acids. The ends lost 6 bases at V and 4 bases at J; junction bases unmatched: 7. Germline CDR1 SGHKS, CDR2 YYEKEE (reference sequence). The CDR3 region is CASTRTGVSTGELFF. The CDR3 DNA sequence: TGTGCCAGCACTAGGACAGGGGTGAGCACCGGGGAGCTGTTTTTT.

As regards this clone: A junction boundary mismatches the germline segment, possibly from a read error. J is TRBJ1-6 and V is TRBV6-1; possible D gene TRBD1, 6 bases. From germline, CDR1 is MNHNS and CDR2 SASEGT. The length of the CDR3 is 19 residues. The CDR3 loop is CASSAQEGLSGQINSPLHF. DNA of the CDR3: TGTGCCAGCAGTGCTCAAGAAGGGTTATCAGGACAGATTAATTCGCCCCTCCACTTT.

The rearrangement uses TRBV5-5 and TRBJ1-5, with D unclear. Germline CDR1 reads SGHKS; CDR2 reads YYEKEE (reference sequence). The CDR3 runs 14 residues. V dropped 0 bases and J dropped 7 bases, with 11 bases sitting between them. CDR3 residues: CASSLDWGGQPQHF. In DNA form, the CDR3 reads TGTGCCAGCAGCTTGGATTGGGGAGGGCAGCCCCAGCATTTT.

This clone was seen only once. CDR3 DNA sequence: TGTGCCAGCCGGACACTTGGTGAGAACACTGAAGCTTTCTTT. It is translated as CASRTLGENTEAFF. V is TRBV27 and J is TRBJ1-1; a weak D match, TRBD1 (5 bases). The CDR3 sequence is 14 residues long. Trimming removed 8 bases at V and 1 base at J, with 14 bases between. Germline loops: CDR1 MNHEY, CDR2 SMNVEV (reference sequence).

V gene TRBV5-5 combines with J gene TRBJ2-7; 11 bases map to TRBD1. Unmatched junction bases numbered 9, after V lost 1 base and J lost 3 bases. Germline V gene sequence: CDR1 SGHKS, CDR2 YYEKEE (reference sequence). There are 17 residues in the CDR3. CDR3 protein: CASSLYVRTGGGYEQYF. The CDR3 DNA follows: TGTGCCAGCAGCTTGTATGTTCGGACAGGGGGCGGCTACGAGCAGTACTTC.

The chain is built from TRBV6-5 and TRBJ2-3; D perhaps matches TRBD1 (5 bases). The CDR3 loop spans 14 amino acids. Germline CDR1 reads MNHEY; CDR2 reads SVGAGI. Deletions cut 2 bases from V and 6 bases from J, with 12 bases between. CDR3 protein: CASSYEGASDTQYF. The CDR3 coding sequence is TGTGCCAGCAGTTACGAAGGGGCTTCTGATACGCAGTATTTT.